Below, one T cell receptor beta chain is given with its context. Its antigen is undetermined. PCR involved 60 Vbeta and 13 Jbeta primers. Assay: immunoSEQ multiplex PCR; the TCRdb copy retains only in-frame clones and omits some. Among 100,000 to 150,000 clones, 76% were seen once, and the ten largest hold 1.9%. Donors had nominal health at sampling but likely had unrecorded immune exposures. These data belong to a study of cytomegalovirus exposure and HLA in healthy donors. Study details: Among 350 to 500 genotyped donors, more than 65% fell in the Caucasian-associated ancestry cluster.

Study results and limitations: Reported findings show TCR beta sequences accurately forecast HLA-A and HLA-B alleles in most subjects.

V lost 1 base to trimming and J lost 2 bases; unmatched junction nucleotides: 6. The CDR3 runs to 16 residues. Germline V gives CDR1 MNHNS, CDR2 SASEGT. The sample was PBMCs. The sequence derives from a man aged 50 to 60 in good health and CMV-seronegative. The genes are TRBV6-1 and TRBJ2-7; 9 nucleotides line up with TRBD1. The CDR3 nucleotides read TGTGCCAGCAGTGAAGGGGGACAGGGTTTTCCCTACGAGCAGTACTTC. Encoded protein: CASSEGGQGFPYEQYF.